This T cell receptor (beta chain) derives from a study of CD8 T cells in Susac syndrome. Study-level findings and limits: Peak Susac CD8+ clonal expansion occurred in TEMRA cells and active patients.

Sequencing targeted TCR beta in T cells from blood (CD8+ and CD4+). Purification of the CD8+ and CD4+ T cells relied on negative isolation, and TEMRA cells underwent FACS enrichment. Of note for this clonotype: Its target is unknown.

RNA in amounts of roughly 0.45 to 1 ug was reverse transcribed with random hexamers. With immunoSEQ multiplex PCR, TCR beta CDR3 was amplified across 54 Vbeta and 13 Jbeta. TCRdb processed the immunoSEQ multiplex PCR reads anew with MiXCR; each CDR3 protein has one entry. This repertoire shows about 120,000 distinct CDR3 sequences, 90% to 95% found once; its top ten account for about 0.28%. The CDR3 spans 16 residues. Trimming took 4 bases from V and 0 from J, leaving 13 bases between them. Germline-derived CDR1 and CDR2 are MNHEY and SVGAGI. The sample taken for sequencing was CD8+ T cells from PBMCs. The receptor was derived from a human donor with Susac syndrome. This sequence joins TRBV6-5 and TRBJ2-1; possibly TRBD2 for D (6 bases). The CDR3 bases are TGTGCCAGCAGTTGGGGACTGGGGAGCTCCTACAATGAGCAGTTCTTC. It yields the protein CASSWGLGSSYNEQFF.